Shown below are 5 T cell receptor beta chains from a single sample sequenced in a study of T cell responses to AZD1222 COVID-19 vaccine. Sequenced by immunoSEQ multiplex PCR; TCRdb stores in-frame clones only, minus some. The sample lists around 120,000 clones, 93% seen once, with around 5% in the top ten. Source: peripheral blood, taken 28 days after the second AZD1222 dose. The receptors here all came from an adult who received the AZD1222 COVID-19 vaccine.

The chain joins TRBV7-9 to TRBJ1-1; D not resolved. The germline CDR1 and CDR2 sequences are SEHNR and FQNEAQ (reference sequence). This CDR3 is 13 amino acids long. With 7 bases removed from V and 3 bases from J, the gap between germline ends came to 12 bases. The DNA for the CDR3 is TGTGCCAGCAACGCTATTGGCCACACTGAAGCTTTCTTT. It encodes CASNAIGHTEAFF.

This clone was observed once. The V and J genes are TRBV7-2 and TRBJ1-1, with 8 bases identical to TRBD1. The germline CDR1 and CDR2 sequences are SGHTA and FQGNSA. This CDR3 has 15 amino acids. V lost 4 bases and J lost 1; bases outside the gene matches: 5. The CDR3 DNA follows: TGTGCCAGCAGCTCAAGACAGGGGAGGAACACTGAAGCTTTCTTT. It encodes CASSSRQGRNTEAFF.

The V call is TRBV6-2 or TRBV6-3, the J call TRBJ2-2; unclear D gene. CDR3 length: 18 amino acids. V shed 0 bases and J shed 7 bases, with 21 bases lying between them. Looked up from germline, CDR1 is MNHEY and CDR2 is SVGEGT. CDR3 protein: CASSYSSYATPSVGELFF. CDR3 DNA: TGTGCCAGCAGTTACTCCTCCTACGCTACTCCATCTGTCGGGGAGCTGTTTTTT.

This rearrangement joins TRBV12-3 or TRBV12-4 to TRBJ2-3; no clear D gene. V dropped 3 bases and J dropped 2 bases, with 6 bases sitting between them. The CDR3 has 13 residues. The CDR3: CASSFQNTDTQYF. The CDR3 DNA follows: TGTGCCAGCAGTTTTCAGAACACAGATACGCAGTATTTT.

V usage is TRBV11-3 and J usage is TRBJ2-3; D not certain. V lost 1 base to trimming and J lost 5 bases, with 7 bases between them. CDR1 is SGHNT, CDR2 YENEEA, per germline. The CDR3 runs 13 residues. The CDR3 bases are TGTGCCAGCAGCTTAGCAGGAAGAGATACGCAGTATTTT. Protein product: CASSLAGRDTQYF.